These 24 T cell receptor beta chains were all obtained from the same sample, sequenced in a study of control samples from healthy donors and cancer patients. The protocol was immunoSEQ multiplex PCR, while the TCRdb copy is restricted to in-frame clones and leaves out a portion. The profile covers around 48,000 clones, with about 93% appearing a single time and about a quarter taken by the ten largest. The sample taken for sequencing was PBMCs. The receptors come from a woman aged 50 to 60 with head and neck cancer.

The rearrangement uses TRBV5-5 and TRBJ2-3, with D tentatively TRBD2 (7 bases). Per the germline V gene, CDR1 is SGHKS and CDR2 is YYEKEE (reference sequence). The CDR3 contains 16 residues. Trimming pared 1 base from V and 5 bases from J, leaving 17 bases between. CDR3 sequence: CASSLRWGGPEDTQYF. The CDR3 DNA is TGTGCCAGCAGCTTGCGGTGGGGGGGCCCGGAAGATACGCAGTATTTT.

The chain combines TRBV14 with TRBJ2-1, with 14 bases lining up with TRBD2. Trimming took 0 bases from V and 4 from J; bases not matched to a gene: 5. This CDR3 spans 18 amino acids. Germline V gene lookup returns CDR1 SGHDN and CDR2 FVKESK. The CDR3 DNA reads TGTGCCAGCAGCCAAGATACGACTAGCGGGGGGGATTACAATGAGCAGTTCTTC. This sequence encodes CASSQDTTSGGDYNEQFF. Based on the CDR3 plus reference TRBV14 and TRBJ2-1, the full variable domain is EAGVTQFPSHSVIEKGQTVTLRCDPISGHDNLYWYRRVMGKEIKFLLHFVKESKQDESGMPNNRFLAERTGGTYSTLKVQPAELEDSGVYFCASSQDTTSGGDYNEQFFGPGTRLTVL.

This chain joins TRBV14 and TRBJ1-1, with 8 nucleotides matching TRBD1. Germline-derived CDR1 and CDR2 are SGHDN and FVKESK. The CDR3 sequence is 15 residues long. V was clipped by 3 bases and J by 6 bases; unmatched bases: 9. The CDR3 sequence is CASSQPRQGQSEAFF. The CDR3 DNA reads TGTGCCAGCAGCCAGCCCCGACAGGGGCAATCTGAAGCTTTCTTT.

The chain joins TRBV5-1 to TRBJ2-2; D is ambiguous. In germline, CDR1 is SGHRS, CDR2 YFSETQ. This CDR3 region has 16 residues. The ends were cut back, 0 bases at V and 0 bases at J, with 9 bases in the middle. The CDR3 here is CASSLGSWANTGELFF. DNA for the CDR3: TGCGCCAGCAGCTTGGGGAGCTGGGCGAACACCGGGGAGCTGTTTTTT.

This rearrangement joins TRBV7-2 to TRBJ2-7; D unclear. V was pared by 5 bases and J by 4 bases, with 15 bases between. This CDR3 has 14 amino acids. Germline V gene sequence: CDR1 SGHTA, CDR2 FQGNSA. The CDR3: CASSPSRSLYEQYF. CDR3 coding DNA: TGTGCCAGCAGCCCGAGTAGGAGTTTATACGAGCAGTACTTC.

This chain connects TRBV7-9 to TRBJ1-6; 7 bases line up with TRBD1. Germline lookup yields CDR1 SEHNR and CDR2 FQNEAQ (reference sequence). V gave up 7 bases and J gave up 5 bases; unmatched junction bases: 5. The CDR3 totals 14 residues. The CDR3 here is CASIPTGNNSPLHF. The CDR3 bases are TGTGCCAGCATCCCGACAGGGAATAATTCACCCCTCCACTTT.

The CDR3 DNA reads as TGTGCCAGCAGTGAAGAGCTAGCGGGGGCAGAGACCCAGTACTTC. Translation: CASSEELAGAETQYF. V gene TRBV2 combines with J gene TRBJ2-5; 10 positions agree with TRBD2. Germline V lookup: CDR1 SNHLY, CDR2 FYNNEI. The CDR3 is 15 residues long. Trimming cost V 1 base and J 4 bases; bases outside gene matches: 3. Variable domain in full (rest from reference TRBV2 and TRBJ2-5): EPEVTQTPSHQVTQMGQEVILRCVPISNHLYFYWYRQILGQKVEFLVSFYNNEISEKSEIFDDQFSVERPDGSNFTLKIRSTKLEDSAMYFCASSEELAGAETQYFGPGTRLLVL.

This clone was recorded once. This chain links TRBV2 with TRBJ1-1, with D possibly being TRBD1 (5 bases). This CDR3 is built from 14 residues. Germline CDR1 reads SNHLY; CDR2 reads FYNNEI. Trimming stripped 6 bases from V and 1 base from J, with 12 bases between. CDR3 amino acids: CASRERQKNTEAFF. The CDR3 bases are TGTGCCAGCAGGGAAAGACAGAAGAACACTGAAGCTTTCTTT. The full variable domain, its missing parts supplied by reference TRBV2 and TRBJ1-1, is EPEVTQTPSHQVTQMGQEVILRCVPISNHLYFYWYRQILGQKVEFLVSFYNNEISEKSEIFDDQFSVERPDGSNFTLKIRSTKLEDSAMYFCASRERQKNTEAFFGQGTRLTVV.

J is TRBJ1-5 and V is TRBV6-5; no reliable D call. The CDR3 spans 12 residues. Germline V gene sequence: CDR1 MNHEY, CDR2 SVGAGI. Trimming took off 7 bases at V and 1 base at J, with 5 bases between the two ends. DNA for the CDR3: TGTGCCAGCAAGGTCAGCAATCAGCCCCAGCATTTT. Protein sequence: CASKVSNQPQHF.

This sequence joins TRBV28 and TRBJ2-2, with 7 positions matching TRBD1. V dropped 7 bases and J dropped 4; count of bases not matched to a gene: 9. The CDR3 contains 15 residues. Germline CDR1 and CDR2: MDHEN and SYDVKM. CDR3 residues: CASTEGGQGTGELFF. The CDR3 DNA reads TGTGCCAGCACCGAAGGGGGCCAAGGCACCGGGGAGCTGTTTTTT.

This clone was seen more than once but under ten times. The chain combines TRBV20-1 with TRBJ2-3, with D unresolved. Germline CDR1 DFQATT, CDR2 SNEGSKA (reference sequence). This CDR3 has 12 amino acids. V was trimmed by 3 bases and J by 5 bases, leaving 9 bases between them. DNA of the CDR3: TGCAGTGCTAGTCGGGCAGAAGATACGCAGTATTTT. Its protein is CSASRAEDTQYF.

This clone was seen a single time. CDR3 residues: CASRGLVNTEAFF. The CDR3 DNA reads as TGTGCCAGCAGAGGTCTTGTGAACACTGAAGCTTTCTTT. The V call is TRBV2, the J call TRBJ1-1; no clear D gene. Germline CDR1 SNHLY, CDR2 FYNNEI. The length of the CDR3 is 13 residues. V shed 6 bases and J shed 0 bases, with 8 bases lying between them.

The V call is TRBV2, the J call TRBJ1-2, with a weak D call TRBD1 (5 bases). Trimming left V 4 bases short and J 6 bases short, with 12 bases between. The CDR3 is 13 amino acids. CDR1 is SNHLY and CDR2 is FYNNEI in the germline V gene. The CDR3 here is CASSGLRGDGYTF. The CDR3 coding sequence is TGTGCCAGCAGTGGGCTAAGAGGGGATGGCTACACCTTC.

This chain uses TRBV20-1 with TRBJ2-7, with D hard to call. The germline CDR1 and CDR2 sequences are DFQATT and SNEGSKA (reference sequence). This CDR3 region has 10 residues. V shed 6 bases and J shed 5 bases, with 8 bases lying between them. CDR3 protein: CSAQSHEQYF. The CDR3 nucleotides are TGCAGTGCACAGAGCCACGAGCAGTACTTC.

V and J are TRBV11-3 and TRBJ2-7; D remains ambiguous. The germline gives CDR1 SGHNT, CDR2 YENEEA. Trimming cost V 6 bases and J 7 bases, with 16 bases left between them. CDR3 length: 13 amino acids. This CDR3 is CASSSGNQEEQYF. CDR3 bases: TGTGCCAGCAGTTCGGGTAATCAAGAAGAGCAGTACTTC. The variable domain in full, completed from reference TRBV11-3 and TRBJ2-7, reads EAGVVQSPRYKIIEKKQPVAFWCNPISGHNTLYWYLQNLGQGPELLIRYENEEAVDDSQLPKDRFSAERLKGVDSTLKIQPAELGDSAVYLCASSSGNQEEQYFGPGTRLTVT.

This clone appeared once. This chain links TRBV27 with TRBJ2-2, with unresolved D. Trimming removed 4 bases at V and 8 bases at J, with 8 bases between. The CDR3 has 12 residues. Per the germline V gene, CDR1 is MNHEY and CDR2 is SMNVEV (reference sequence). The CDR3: CASSSSSGELFF. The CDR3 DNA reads TGTGCCAGCAGTTCTTCAAGTGGGGAGCTGTTTTTT.

The CDR3 DNA reads as TGCGCCAGCAGCTTGCTCGGGAGCTCCTACGAGCAGTACTTC. It encodes CASSLLGSSYEQYF. This chain connects TRBV5-1 to TRBJ2-7; maybe TRBD2 (6 bases). From germline, CDR1 is SGHRS and CDR2 YFSETQ. Between the trimmed V and J ends, which lost 1 base and 0 bases, there was a span of 8 bases. This CDR3 contains 14 residues. Using reference TRBV5-1 and TRBJ2-7 for the parts outside the CDR3, the full variable domain is KAGVTQTPRYLIKTRGQQVTLSCSPISGHRSVSWYQQTPGQGLQFLFEYFSETQRNKGNFPGRFSGRQFSNSRSEMNVSTLELGDSALYLCASSLLGSSYEQYFGPGTRLTVT.

CDR3 DNA sequence: TGCGCCAGCATTCCAGGGACGGCAAATTCACCCCTCCACTTT. Protein sequence: CASIPGTANSPLHF. The genes are TRBV23-1 and TRBJ1-6; a possible D gene is TRBD1 (5 bases). TRBV23-1 is an ORF, and what it does is uncertain. The V gene lost 7 bases and the J gene lost 7 bases, with 14 bases spanning the gap. The CDR3 covers 14 residues.

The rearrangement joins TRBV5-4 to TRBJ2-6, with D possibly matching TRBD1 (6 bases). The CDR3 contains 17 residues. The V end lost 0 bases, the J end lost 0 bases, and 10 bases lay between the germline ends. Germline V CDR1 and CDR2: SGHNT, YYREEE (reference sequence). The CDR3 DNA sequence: TGTGCCAGCAGCTTGGAGGGACACCTCTCTGGGGCCAACGTCCTGACTTTC. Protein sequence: CASSLEGHLSGANVLTF.

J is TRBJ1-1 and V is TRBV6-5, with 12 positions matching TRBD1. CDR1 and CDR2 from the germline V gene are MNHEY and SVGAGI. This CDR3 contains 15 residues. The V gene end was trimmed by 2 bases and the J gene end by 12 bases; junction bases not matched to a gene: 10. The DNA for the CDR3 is TGTGCCAGCAGTTACGAGGGGACAGGGGGCAGGAGGTCTTTCTTT. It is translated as CASSYEGTGGRRSFF.

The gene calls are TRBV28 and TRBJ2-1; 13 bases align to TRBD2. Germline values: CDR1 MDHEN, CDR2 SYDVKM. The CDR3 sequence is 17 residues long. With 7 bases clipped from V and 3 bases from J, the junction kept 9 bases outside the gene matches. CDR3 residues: CASTRAGTSGVYNEQFF. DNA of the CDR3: TGTGCCAGCACCCGAGCCGGGACTAGCGGGGTCTACAATGAGCAGTTCTTC.

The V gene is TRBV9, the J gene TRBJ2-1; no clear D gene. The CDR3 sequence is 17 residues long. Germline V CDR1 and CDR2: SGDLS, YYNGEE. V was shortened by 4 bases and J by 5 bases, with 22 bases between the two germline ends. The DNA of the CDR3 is TGTGCCAGCAGCCCGTGGGGTAGCTCCTCGGTCAACAATGAGCAGTTCTTC. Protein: CASSPWGSSSVNNEQFF.

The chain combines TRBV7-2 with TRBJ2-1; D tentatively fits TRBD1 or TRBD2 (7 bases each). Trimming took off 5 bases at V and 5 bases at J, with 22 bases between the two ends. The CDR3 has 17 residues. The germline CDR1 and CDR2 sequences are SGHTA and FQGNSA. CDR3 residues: CASSPPNGGRGHNEQFF. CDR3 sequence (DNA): TGTGCCAGCAGCCCCCCTAATGGGGGGAGGGGGCACAATGAGCAGTTCTTC.

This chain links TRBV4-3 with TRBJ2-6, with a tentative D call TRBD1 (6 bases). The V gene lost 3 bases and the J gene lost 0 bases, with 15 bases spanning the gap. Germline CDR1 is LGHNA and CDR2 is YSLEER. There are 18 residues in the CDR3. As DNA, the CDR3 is TGCGCCAGCAGCCACTATTCAGGGGCTAACTCTGGGGCCAACGTCCTGACTTTC. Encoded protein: CASSHYSGANSGANVLTF.